Below are 24 T cell receptor beta chains sequenced from a single sample in a study of T cell repertoires and Cas9 in healthy adults. The method was immunoSEQ multiplex PCR; TCRdb's version includes in-frame clones alone and lacks a portion of them. The top ten clones hold 1.5% to 1.7% of a sample with roughly 23,000 clones, about 90% of them seen once. What was sequenced was CD4+ effector T cells (CD127+, CD25-, CD137-, CD154-) from PBMCs; culture status not recorded. Every receptor here comes from a human donor in good health.

V is TRBV5-4 and J is TRBJ2-5, with TRBD2 identical over 14 bases. J lost 1 base, V lost 4 bases, and 9 bases had no gene match. There are 18 residues in the CDR3. From germline, CDR1 is SGHNT and CDR2 YYREEE (reference sequence). Here the CDR3 DNA reads TGTGCCAGCAGCGCCGGGACTAGCGGGAGACTGAGCCAAGAGACCCAGTACTTC. This codes for CASSAGTSGRLSQETQYF. Filled out from reference TRBV5-4 and TRBJ2-5, the complete variable domain reads ETGVTQSPTHLIKTRGQQVTLRCSSQSGHNTVSWYQQALGQGPQFIFQYYREEENGRGNFPPRFSGLQFPNYSSELNVNALELDDSALYLCASSAGTSGRLSQETQYFGPGTRLLVL.

The chain has TRBV6-4 and TRBJ2-6; a weak D match, TRBD1 (6 bases). The CDR3 consists of 18 residues. CDR1 MRHNA and CDR2 SNTAGT come from the germline V gene. V shed 8 bases and J shed 0 bases, with 20 bases lying between them. CDR3 in amino acids: CASFPRDITYSGANVLTF. The CDR3 coding sequence is TGTGCCAGCTTCCCCCGGGACATAACCTACTCTGGGGCCAACGTCCTGACTTTC.

The rearrangement joins TRBV29-1 to TRBJ2-3; D is ambiguous. V was trimmed by 1 base and J by 4 bases, leaving 6 bases between them. Germline-derived CDR1 and CDR2 are SQVTM and ANQGSEA. The CDR3 runs 12 residues. CDR3 sequence reads: CSVEGPPDTQYF. The CDR3 region has the DNA TGCAGCGTTGAAGGACCCCCAGATACGCAGTATTTT.

The chain recombines TRBV6-1 with TRBJ1-1, with no clear D. V was cut by 5 bases and J by 1 base, with 2 bases left in between. CDR3 length equals 11 residues. CDR1 and CDR2 from the germline V gene are MNHNS and SASEGT. CDR3 sequence: CASSWNTEAFF. As DNA, the CDR3 is TGTGCCAGCAGTTGGAACACTGAAGCTTTCTTT.

The chain couples TRBV7-2 to TRBJ2-7; D ambiguous. In germline, CDR1 is SGHTA, CDR2 FQGNSA. The germline V and J ends were trimmed by 0 bases and 1 base, with 4 bases remaining between them. The CDR3 contains 13 residues. In nucleotides, the CDR3 is TGTGCCAGCAGCTTAGCGGGGTCCTACGAGCAGTACTTC. This gives the protein CASSLAGSYEQYF.

V usage is TRBV28 and J usage is TRBJ2-1, with TRBD2 matching over 10 bases. With V trimmed by 8 bases and J by 8 bases, 9 bases remained unmatched. The germline V gene has CDR1 MDHEN and CDR2 SYDVKM. This CDR3 spans 14 amino acids. CDR3 nucleotide sequence: TGTGCCAGCTTCAGCGGGAGGGGCGGCGATGAGCAGTTCTTC. This sequence encodes CASFSGRGGDEQFF.

V gene TRBV5-6 combines with J gene TRBJ1-2, with unresolved D. With 4 bases removed from V and 4 bases from J, the gap between germline ends came to 17 bases. The CDR3 has 15 residues. Germline V gene lookup returns CDR1 SGHDT and CDR2 YYEEEE. The CDR3: CASSPGRETGYGYTF. DNA for the CDR3: TGTGCCAGCAGCCCCGGGAGGGAGACTGGCTATGGCTACACCTTC.

The V call is TRBV19, the J call TRBJ1-5; no clear D. This CDR3 has 15 amino acids. V was clipped by 3 bases and J by 2 bases, with 11 bases between them. Per germline, CDR1 LNHDA and CDR2 SQIVND (reference sequence). The CDR3 sequence is CASSILDRGNQPQHF. The CDR3 bases are TGTGCCAGTAGTATCTTGGATCGGGGCAATCAGCCCCAGCATTTT.

The J gene is TRBJ1-5, the V gene TRBV19; the match to TRBD1 covers 7 bases. Germline V gene data show CDR1 as LNHDA and CDR2 as SQIVND (reference sequence). There are 13 residues in the CDR3. Trimming took 8 bases from V and 9 from J; bases not matched to a gene: 10. The CDR3 reads CASSPGTALPQHF. CDR3 DNA: TGTGCCAGTTCTCCAGGGACAGCTCTGCCCCAGCATTTT.

This chain uses TRBV19 with TRBJ2-3; no clear D gene. Trimming shortened V by 5 bases and J by 8 bases, and 20 bases separated the two germline ends. Germline values: CDR1 LNHDA, CDR2 SQIVND (reference sequence). The CDR3 is 15 amino acids. CDR3 DNA: TGTGCCAGTAGTGTGGGTCCCGGTTTGGTTACTACGCAGTATTTT. Its protein product is CASSVGPGLVTTQYF.

The chain is built from TRBV19 and TRBJ1-1; D uncertain. CDR3 length equals 15 residues. V lost 0 bases and J lost 1, with 9 bases in between. Germline V CDR1 and CDR2: LNHDA, SQIVND (reference sequence). The CDR3 coding sequence is TGTGCCAGTAGTATAGATCACGGGCGGAACACTGAAGCTTTCTTT. This gives the protein CASSIDHGRNTEAFF.

This chain links TRBV5-1 with TRBJ2-6; TRBD1 is a possible D gene (6 bases). CDR3 size: 17 residues. The V end lost 1 base, the J end lost 3 bases, and 14 bases lay between the germline ends. Germline-derived CDR1 and CDR2 are SGHRS and YFSETQ. The CDR3 loop is CASSLFPGESGANVLTF. The CDR3 nucleotides are TGCGCCAGCAGCTTGTTCCCAGGGGAAAGTGGGGCCAACGTCCTGACTTTC.

In regard to this clone: One junction end disagrees with the germline gene, perhaps due to a read error. The chain couples TRBV7-2 to TRBJ2-1, with a tentative D call TRBD2 (6 bases). The length of the CDR3 is 13 residues. CDR1 and CDR2 from the germline V gene are SGHTA and FQGNSA. DNA of the CDR3: TGTGCCAGCAGTTTAGACCTTGCAGCGGGGCAGTTCTTC. Its protein product is CASSLDLAAGQFF.

The CDR3 protein is CASTRGDSPYEQYF. The CDR3 region has the DNA TGTGCCAGCACCCGGGGAGACTCACCCTACGAGCAGTACTTC. The chain recombines TRBV27 with TRBJ2-7, with TRBD2 as a possible D gene (5 bases). The V gene's germline CDR1 is MNHEY and CDR2 SMNVEV (reference sequence). This CDR3 contains 14 residues. The V and J ends lost 7 bases and 2 bases respectively, with 15 bases between them.

This clone was picked up one time. The gene calls are TRBV9 and TRBJ2-3; no firm D call. This CDR3 has 14 amino acids. CDR1 SGDLS and CDR2 YYNGEE come from the germline V gene. With 1 base removed from V and 0 bases from J, the gap between germline ends came to 6 bases. The CDR3 DNA is TGTGCCAGCAGCGTAAGTACCAGCACAGATACGCAGTATTTT. This gives the protein CASSVSTSTDTQYF.

The V call is TRBV6-1, the J call TRBJ1-2; 7 nucleotides align to TRBD1. V was pared by 4 bases and J by 2 bases, with 7 bases of the junction left unmatched. The CDR3 is made up of 15 amino acids. The germline V gene encodes CDR1 MNHNS and CDR2 SASEGT. For the CDR3, the DNA is TGTGCCAGCAGTGGTCCGGGACAGTCGAACTATGGCTACACCTTC. Its protein product is CASSGPGQSNYGYTF.

The chain uses TRBV27 and TRBJ1-5; 12 nucleotides match TRBD1. The V segment lost 6 bases and the J segment 6 bases; nucleotides outside the gene matches: 15. From germline, CDR1 is MNHEY and CDR2 SMNVEV (reference sequence). The CDR3 length is 18 residues. The CDR3 reads CASRMRGQGALVGQPQHF. The DNA of the CDR3 is TGTGCCAGCAGAATGAGGGGACAGGGGGCGTTGGTAGGTCAGCCCCAGCATTTT.

This chain uses TRBV9 with TRBJ2-5; TRBD1 matches at 9 bases. V was pared by 2 bases and J by 6 bases, with 2 bases of the junction left unmatched. CDR3 length: 13 residues. CDR1 SGDLS and CDR2 YYNGEE come from the germline V gene. The CDR3 DNA sequence: TGTGCCAGCAGCGTGGGACAGGGAAAGACCCAGTACTTC. Its protein is CASSVGQGKTQYF.

This chain joins TRBV19 and TRBJ1-1; tentative D call: TRBD1 (5 bases). Per germline, CDR1 LNHDA and CDR2 SQIVND (reference sequence). The V gene lost 4 bases and the J gene lost 5 bases, with 17 bases spanning the gap. The CDR3 length is 15 residues. For the CDR3, the DNA is TGTGCCAGTAGTACCCCAGGGAGGAAGACGACTGAAGCTTTCTTT. This encodes CASSTPGRKTTEAFF.

The V and J genes are TRBV19 and TRBJ1-5; maybe TRBD1 (6 bases). Germline loops: CDR1 LNHDA, CDR2 SQIVND (reference sequence). CDR3 length equals 16 residues. V lost 7 bases to trimming and J lost 0 bases, with 16 bases between them. CDR3 region: CASKGGGGYSNQPQHF. The CDR3, as DNA: TGTGCCAGTAAAGGAGGGGGGGGTTATAGCAATCAGCCCCAGCATTTT.

The chain joins TRBV14 to TRBJ2-7, with no clear D. Germline CDR1 is SGHDN and CDR2 is FVKESK. The CDR3 has 15 amino acids. Trimming pared 0 bases from V and 4 bases from J, leaving 13 bases between. In nucleotides, the CDR3 is TGTGCCAGCAGCCAAGAGCTAGGATTCGGTTACGAGCAGTACTTC. Translating gives CASSQELGFGYEQYF.

This chain connects TRBV6-5 to TRBJ1-2; TRBD1 might be the D (6 bases). Trimming cost V 6 bases and J 1 base, with 15 bases left between them. Germline assignment: CDR1 MNHEY and CDR2 SVGAGI. CDR3 length equals 15 residues. This chain's CDR3 is CASSPEGHRNYGYTF. DNA for the CDR3: TGTGCCAGCAGCCCAGAGGGACACCGTAACTATGGCTACACCTTC.

The rearrangement uses TRBV28 and TRBJ2-5; the D is unclear. CDR3 length equals 13 residues. Germline loops: CDR1 MDHEN, CDR2 SYDVKM. The V end lost 8 bases, the J end lost 5 bases, and 15 bases lay between the germline ends. The CDR3 DNA reads TGTGCCAGCCATAAAGACCTCCAGGAGACCCAGTACTTC. It codes for CASHKDLQETQYF.

The J gene is TRBJ1-4, the V gene TRBV5-1; D may be TRBD1 (5 bases). The CDR3 sequence is 15 residues long. CDR1 SGHRS and CDR2 YFSETQ come from the germline V gene. Trimming shortened V by 1 base and J by 2 bases, and 9 bases separated the two germline ends. CDR3 nucleotide sequence: TGCGCCAGCAGCTTGTACCGGGGGACTAATGAAAAACTGTTTTTT. Its translation: CASSLYRGTNEKLFF.